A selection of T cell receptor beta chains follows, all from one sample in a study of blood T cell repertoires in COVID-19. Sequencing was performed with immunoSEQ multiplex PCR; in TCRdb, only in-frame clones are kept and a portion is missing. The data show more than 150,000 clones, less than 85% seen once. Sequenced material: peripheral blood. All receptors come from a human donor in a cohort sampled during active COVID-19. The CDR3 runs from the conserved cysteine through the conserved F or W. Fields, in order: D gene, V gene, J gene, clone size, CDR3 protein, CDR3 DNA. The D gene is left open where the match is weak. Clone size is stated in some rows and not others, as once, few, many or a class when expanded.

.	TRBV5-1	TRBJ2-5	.	CASSLGPGETQYF	TGCGCCAGCAGCTTGGGGCCGGGAGAGACCCAGTACTTC
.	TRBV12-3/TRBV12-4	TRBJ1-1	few	CASRILTEAFF	TGTGCCAGCAGAATCCTTACTGAAGCTTTCTTT
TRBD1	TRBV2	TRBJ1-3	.	CASRETGVSGNTIYF	TGTGCCAGCAGGGAAACAGGGGTCTCTGGAAACACCATATATTTT
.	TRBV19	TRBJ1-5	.	CASSPLDRNNQPQHF	TGTGCCAGTAGTCCCCTAGACAGGAACAATCAGCCCCAGCATTTT
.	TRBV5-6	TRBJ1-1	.	CASSLGVNTEAFF	TGTGCCAGCAGCTTAGGGGTGAACACTGAAGCTTTCTTT
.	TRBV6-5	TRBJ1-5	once	CASSQIGGQPQHF	TGTGCCAGCAGTCAAATCGGTGGTCAGCCCCAGCATTTT
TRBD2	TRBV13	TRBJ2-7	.	CASSLRGGGYEQYF	TGTGCCAGCAGCTTACGGGGGGGCGGATACGAGCAGTACTTC
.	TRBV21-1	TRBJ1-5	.	CAGRKGESSNQPQHF	TGTGCCGGTCGAAAGGGGGAGTCTAGCAATCAGCCCCAGCATTTT
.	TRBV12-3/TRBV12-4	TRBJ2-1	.	CASSATILNEQFF	TGTGCCAGCAGTGCCACTATTCTCAATGAGCAGTTCTTC
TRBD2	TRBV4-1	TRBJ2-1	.	CASSQDTRLALSSYNEQFF	TGCGCCAGCAGCCAAGACACCCGACTAGCGCTTAGCTCCTACAATGAGCAGTTCTTC
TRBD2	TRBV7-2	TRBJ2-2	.	CASSLVGGGNTGKLFF	TGTGCCAGCAGCTTGGTCGGGGGAGGGAACACCGGGAAGCTGTTTTTT
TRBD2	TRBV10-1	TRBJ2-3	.	CASSGERGGGTDTQYF	TGCGCCAGCAGTGGGGAGCGGGGGGGCGGCACAGATACGCAGTATTTT
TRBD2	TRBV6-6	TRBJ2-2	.	CAIGGTSNTGELFF	TGTGCCATCGGGGGGACTTCGAACACCGGGGAGCTGTTTTTT
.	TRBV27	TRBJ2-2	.	CASSSRLAMNTGELFF	TGTGCCAGCAGTTCTAGATTAGCGATGAACACCGGGGAGCTGTTTTTT
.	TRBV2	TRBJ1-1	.	CASRRGVGNTEAFF	TGTGCCAGCAGGCGGGGGGTAGGAAATACTGAAGCTTTCTTT
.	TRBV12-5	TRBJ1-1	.	CASGPNRFQAEAFF	TGTGCTAGTGGCCCGAACCGATTCCAGGCTGAAGCTTTCTTT
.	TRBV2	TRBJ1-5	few	CASGWAGDQPQHF	TGTGCCAGCGGTTGGGCAGGCGATCAGCCCCAGCATTTT
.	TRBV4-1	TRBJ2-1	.	CASSQETGGSYNEQFF	TGCGCCAGCAGCCAAGAGACAGGAGGCTCCTACAATGAGCAGTTCTTC
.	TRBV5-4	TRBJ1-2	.	CASSGGGNRPGFGYTF	TGTGCCAGCAGCGGGGGGGGCAATCGGCCAGGGTTTGGCTACACCTTC
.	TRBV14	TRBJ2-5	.	CASSPRLGETQYF	TGTGCCAGCAGCCCGAGACTTGGGGAGACCCAGTACTTC
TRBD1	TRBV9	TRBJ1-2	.	CASGGRTGNYGYTF	TGTGCCAGCGGTGGCAGGACAGGGAACTATGGCTACACCTTC
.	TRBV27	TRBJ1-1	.	CASSRRGGGAFF	TGTGCCAGCAGCCGCCGGGGAGGTGGAGCTTTCTTT
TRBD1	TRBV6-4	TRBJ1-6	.	CASSLKEGAYNSPLHF	TGTGCCAGCAGTCTGAAGGAGGGGGCTTATAATTCACCCCTCCACTTT
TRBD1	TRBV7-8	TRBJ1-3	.	CASSLARTGDSSGNTIYF	TGTGCCAGCAGCTTAGCTAGGACAGGGGATAGCTCTGGAAACACCATATATTTT
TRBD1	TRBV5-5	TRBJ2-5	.	CASSSGTGGTQETQYF	TGTGCCAGCAGCTCAGGCACAGGGGGTACCCAAGAGACCCAGTACTTC
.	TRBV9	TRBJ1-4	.	CASSAALTNEKLFF	TGTGCCAGCAGCGCCGCACTAACTAATGAAAAACTGTTTTTT
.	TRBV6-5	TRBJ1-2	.	CASSGTYGYTF	TGTGCCAGCTCAGGTACCTATGGCTACACCTTC
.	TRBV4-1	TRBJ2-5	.	CASSHGEGGEETQYF	TGCGCCAGCAGCCATGGGGAGGGGGGGGAAGAGACCCAGTACTTC
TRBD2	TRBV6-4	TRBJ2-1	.	CASRLTSGGANEQFF	TGTGCCAGCAGGCTAACTAGCGGGGGGGCCAATGAGCAGTTCTTC
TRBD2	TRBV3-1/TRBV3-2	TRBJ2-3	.	CASSPSTRLAGLQYF	TGTGCCAGCAGCCCCTCTACCCGACTAGCGGGGTTGCAGTATTTT
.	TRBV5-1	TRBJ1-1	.	CASSLDSGVGTEAFF	TGCGCCAGCAGCTTGGATTCCGGGGTCGGGACTGAAGCTTTCTTT
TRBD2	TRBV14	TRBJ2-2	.	CASSQGLRGAGELFF	TGTGCCAGCAGCCAAGGGTTGCGGGGGGCCGGGGAGCTGTTTTTT
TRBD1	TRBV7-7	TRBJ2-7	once	CASSSGTGGSYEQYF	TGTGCTAGCAGCTCCGGGACAGGGGGCTCCTACGAGCAGTACTTC
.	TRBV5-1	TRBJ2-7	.	CASSLEAGSTSYEQYF	TGCGCCAGCAGCTTGGAGGCAGGCTCTACCTCCTACGAGCAGTACTTC
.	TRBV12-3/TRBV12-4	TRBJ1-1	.	CASSPTPNTEAFF	TGTGCCAGCAGTCCGACACCGAACACTGAAGCTTTCTTT
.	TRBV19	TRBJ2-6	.	CASYSFSGANVLTF	TGTGCCAGTTACAGCTTCTCTGGGGCCAACGTCCTGACTTTC
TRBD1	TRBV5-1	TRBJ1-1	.	CASSFGQGAMNTEAFF	TGCGCCAGCAGCTTTGGACAGGGGGCAATGAACACTGAAGCTTTCTTT
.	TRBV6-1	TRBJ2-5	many	CASSEATGRRETQYF	TGTGCCAGCAGTGAAGCGACAGGGAGGCGAGAGACCCAGTACTTC
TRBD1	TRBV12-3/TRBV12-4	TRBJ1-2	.	CASSLDRGIRYTF	TGTGCCAGCAGTTTAGACAGGGGCATTCGGTACACCTTC
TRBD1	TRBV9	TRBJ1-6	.	CASSVGTGQNSPLHF	TGTGCCAGCAGCGTAGGGACAGGTCAGAATTCACCCCTCCACTTT
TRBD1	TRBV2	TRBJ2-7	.	CASRPGQPSYEQYF	TGTGCCAGCAGACCGGGACAGCCCTCCTACGAGCAGTACTTC
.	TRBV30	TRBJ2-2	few	CAWSGAPDTGELFF	TGTGCCTGGAGTGGGGCGCCGGACACCGGGGAGCTGTTTTTT
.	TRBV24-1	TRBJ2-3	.	CATSDSGDTITDTQYF	TGTGCCACCAGTGATTCCGGTGACACAATCACAGATACGCAGTATTTT
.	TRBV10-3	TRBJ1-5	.	CAISRQAGQPQHF	TGTGCCATCAGTCGACAGGCAGGTCAGCCCCAGCATTTT
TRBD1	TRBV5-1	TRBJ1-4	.	CASSFGGGAKTNEKLFF	TGCGCCAGCAGCTTTGGAGGGGGCGCAAAAACTAATGAAAAACTGTTTTTT
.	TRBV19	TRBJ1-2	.	CASIIPVRDYGYTF	TGTGCCAGTATCATCCCGGTCAGGGACTATGGCTACACCTTC
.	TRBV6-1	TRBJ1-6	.	CASSEGDAGWNSPLHF	TGTGCCAGCAGTGAAGGAGATGCAGGGTGGAATTCACCCCTCCACTTT
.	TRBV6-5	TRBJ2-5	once	CASSYVGEDSETQYF	TGTGCCAGCAGTTACGTCGGGGAGGATTCGGAGACCCAGTACTTC
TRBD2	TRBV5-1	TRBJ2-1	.	CASSSPLTSGGDNEQFF	TGCGCCAGCAGCTCCCCCCTTACTAGCGGCGGGGACAATGAGCAGTTCTTC
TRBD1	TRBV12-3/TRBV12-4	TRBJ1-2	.	CASSTGTAGYTF	TGTGCCAGCAGTACCGGGACAGCTGGCTACACCTTC
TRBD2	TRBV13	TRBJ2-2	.	CASSWQRGVSGELFF	TGTGCCAGCAGCTGGCAGCGGGGGGTTTCCGGGGAGCTGTTTTTT
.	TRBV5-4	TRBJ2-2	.	CASSLGGGTGELFF	TGTGCCAGCAGCTTGGGAGGCGGCACCGGGGAGCTGTTTTTT
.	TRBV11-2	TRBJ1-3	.	CASSLENIMGRAPGNTIYF	TGTGCCAGCAGCTTAGAGAATATAATGGGCAGGGCCCCTGGAAACACCATATATTTT